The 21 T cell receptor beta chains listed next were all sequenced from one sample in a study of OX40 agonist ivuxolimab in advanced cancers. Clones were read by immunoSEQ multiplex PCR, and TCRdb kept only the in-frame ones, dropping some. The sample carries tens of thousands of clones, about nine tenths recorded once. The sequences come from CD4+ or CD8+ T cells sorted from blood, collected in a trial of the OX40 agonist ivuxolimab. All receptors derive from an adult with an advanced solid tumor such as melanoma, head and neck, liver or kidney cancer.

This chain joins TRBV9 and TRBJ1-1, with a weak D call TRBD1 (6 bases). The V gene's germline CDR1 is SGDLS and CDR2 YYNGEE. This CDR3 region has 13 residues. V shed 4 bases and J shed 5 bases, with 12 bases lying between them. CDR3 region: CASSPDRYTEAFF. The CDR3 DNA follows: TGTGCCAGCAGCCCAGACAGGTATACTGAAGCTTTCTTT.

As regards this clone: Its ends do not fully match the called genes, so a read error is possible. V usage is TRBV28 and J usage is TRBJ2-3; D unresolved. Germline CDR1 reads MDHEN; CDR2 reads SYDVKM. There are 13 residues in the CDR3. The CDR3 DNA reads TGTGCCAGCAGATTATTCCCCCAAGATACGCAGTATTTT. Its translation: CASRLFPQDTQYF.

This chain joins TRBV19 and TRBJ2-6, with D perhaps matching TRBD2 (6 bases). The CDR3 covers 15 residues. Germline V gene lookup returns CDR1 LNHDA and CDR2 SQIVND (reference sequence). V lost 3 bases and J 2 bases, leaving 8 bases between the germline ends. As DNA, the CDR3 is TGTGCCAGTAGTATGGGGGGAGCTGGGGCCAACGTCCTGACTTTC. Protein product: CASSMGGAGANVLTF. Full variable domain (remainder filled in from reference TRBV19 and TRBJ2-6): DGGITQSPKYLFRKEGQNVTLSCEQNLNHDAMYWYRQDPGQGLRLIYYSQIVNDFQKGDIAEGYSVSREKKESFPLTVTSAQKNPTAFYLCASSMGGAGANVLTFGAGSRLTVL.

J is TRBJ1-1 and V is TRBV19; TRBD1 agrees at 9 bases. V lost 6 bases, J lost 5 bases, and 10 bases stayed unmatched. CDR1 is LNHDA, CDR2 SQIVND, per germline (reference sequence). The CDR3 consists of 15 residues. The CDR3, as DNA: TGTGCCAGTAGCCGCCGGGACAGGGTAAGGACTGAAGCTTTCTTT. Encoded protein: CASSRRDRVRTEAFF.

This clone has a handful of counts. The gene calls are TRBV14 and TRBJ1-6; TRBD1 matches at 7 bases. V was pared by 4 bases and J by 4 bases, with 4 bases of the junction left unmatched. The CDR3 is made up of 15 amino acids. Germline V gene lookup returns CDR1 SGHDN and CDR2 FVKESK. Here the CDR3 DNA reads TGTGCCAGCAGCCGACCGGGACAGTATAATTCACCCCTCCACTTT. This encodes CASSRPGQYNSPLHF.

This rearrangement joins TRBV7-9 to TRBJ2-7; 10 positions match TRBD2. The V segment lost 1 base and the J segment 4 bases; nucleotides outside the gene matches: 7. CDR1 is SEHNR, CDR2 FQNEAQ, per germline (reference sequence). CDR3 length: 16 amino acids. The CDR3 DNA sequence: TGTGCCAGCAGCTTAGTATTCGGACTAGCGGTTTACGAGCAGTACTTC. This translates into CASSLVFGLAVYEQYF. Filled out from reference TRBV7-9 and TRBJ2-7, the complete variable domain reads DTGVSQNPRHKITKRGQNVTFRCDPISEHNRLYWYRQTLGQGPEFLTYFQNEAQLEKSRLLSDRFSAERPKGSFSTLEIQRTEQGDSAMYLCASSLVFGLAVYEQYFGPGTRLTVT.

CDR3 in amino acids: CASRTGTGEEKLFF. In nucleotides, the CDR3 is TGTGCCAGCAGAACCGGGACAGGGGAGGAAAAACTGTTTTTT. The chain has TRBV6-6 and TRBJ1-4; 10 nucleotides agree with TRBD1. Germline loops: CDR1 MNHNY, CDR2 SVGAGI (reference sequence). The CDR3 contains 14 residues. V shed 6 bases, J shed 8 bases, and the junction held 6 bases outside the gene matches.

This chain's CDR3 is CASSLPPRFEQFF. The CDR3 region has the DNA TGTGCCAGCAGCTTGCCCCCTCGGTTTGAGCAGTTCTTC. The chain carries TRBV7-9 and TRBJ2-1; no definite D call. Germline V gives CDR1 SEHNR, CDR2 FQNEAQ (reference sequence). V lost 3 bases and J lost 9, with 12 bases in between. The CDR3 consists of 13 residues.

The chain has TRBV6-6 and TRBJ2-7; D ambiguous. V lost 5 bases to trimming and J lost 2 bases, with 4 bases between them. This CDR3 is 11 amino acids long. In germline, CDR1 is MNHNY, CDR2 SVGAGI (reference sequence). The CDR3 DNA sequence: TGTGCCAGCAGTGGGACCTACGAGCAGTACTTC. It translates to CASSGTYEQYF.

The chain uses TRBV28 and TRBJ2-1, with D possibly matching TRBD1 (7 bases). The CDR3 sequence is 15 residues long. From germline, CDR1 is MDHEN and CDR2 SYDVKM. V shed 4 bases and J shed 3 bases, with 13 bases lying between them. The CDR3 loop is CASSSLQGGYNEQFF. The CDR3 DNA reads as TGTGCCAGCAGTTCTTTGCAGGGGGGCTACAATGAGCAGTTCTTC.

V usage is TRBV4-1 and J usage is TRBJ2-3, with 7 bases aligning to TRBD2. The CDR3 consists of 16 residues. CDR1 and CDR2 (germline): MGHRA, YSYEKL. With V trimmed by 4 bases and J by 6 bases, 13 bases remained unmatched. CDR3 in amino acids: CASSPTLGGTGDTQYF. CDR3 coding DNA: TGCGCCAGCAGCCCAACTCTGGGGGGGACGGGGGATACGCAGTATTTT.

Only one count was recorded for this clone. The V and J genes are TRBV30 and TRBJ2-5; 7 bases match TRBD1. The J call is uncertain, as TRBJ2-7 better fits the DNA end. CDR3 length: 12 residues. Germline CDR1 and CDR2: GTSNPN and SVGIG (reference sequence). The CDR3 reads CAWGGQANEQYF. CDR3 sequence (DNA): TGTGCCTGGGGAGGACAGGCCAACGAGCAGTACTTC.

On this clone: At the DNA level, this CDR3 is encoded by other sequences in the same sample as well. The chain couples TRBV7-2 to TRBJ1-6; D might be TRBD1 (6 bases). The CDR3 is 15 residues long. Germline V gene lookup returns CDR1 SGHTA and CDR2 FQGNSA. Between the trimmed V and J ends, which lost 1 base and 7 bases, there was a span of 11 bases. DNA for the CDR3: TGTGCCAGCAGCTTAGTTTGGACAGCAAATTCACCCCTCCACTTT. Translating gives CASSLVWTANSPLHF.

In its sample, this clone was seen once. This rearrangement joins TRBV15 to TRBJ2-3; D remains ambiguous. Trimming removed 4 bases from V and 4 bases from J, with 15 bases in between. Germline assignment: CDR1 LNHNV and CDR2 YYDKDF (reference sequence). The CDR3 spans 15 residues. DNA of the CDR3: TGTGCCACCAGCAAGTCAGCGCTATTGGCAGATACGCAGTATTTT. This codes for CATSKSALLADTQYF.

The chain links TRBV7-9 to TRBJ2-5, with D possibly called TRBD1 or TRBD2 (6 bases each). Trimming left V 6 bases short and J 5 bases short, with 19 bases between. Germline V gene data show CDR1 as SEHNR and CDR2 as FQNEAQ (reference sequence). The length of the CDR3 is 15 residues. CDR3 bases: TGTGCCAGCAGGAGGGACCGGGGGACAACGGAGACCCAGTACTTC. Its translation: CASRRDRGTTETQYF.

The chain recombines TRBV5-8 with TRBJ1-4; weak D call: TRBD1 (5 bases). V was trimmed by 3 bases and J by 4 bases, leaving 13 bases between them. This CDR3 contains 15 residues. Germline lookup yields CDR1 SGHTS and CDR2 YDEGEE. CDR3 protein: CASSWQGWDNEKLFF. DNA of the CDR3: TGTGCCAGCAGCTGGCAGGGCTGGGATAATGAAAAACTGTTTTTT. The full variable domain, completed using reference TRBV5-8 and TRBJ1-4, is EAGVTQSPTHLIKTRGQQATLRCSPISGHTSVYWYQQALGLGLQFLLWYDEGEERNRGNFPPRFSGRQFPNYSSELNVNALELEDSALYLCASSWQGWDNEKLFFGSGTQLSVL.

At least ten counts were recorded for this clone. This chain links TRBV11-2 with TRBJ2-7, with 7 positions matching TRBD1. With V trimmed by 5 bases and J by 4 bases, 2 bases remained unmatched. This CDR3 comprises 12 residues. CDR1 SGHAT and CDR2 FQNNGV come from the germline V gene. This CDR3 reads CASSPTGYEQYF. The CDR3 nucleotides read TGTGCCAGCAGCCCGACAGGGTACGAGCAGTACTTC.

CDR3 nucleotide sequence: TGCGCCAGCAGTCAATCTTCAGGGGCAGGTCAGCCCCAGCATTTT. It is translated as CASSQSSGAGQPQHF. The chain combines TRBV23-1 with TRBJ1-5; D may be TRBD1 (6 bases). TRBV23-1 is an open reading frame, and its role is uncertain. This CDR3 is built from 15 residues. Trimming cost V 0 bases and J 6 bases, with 12 bases left between them.

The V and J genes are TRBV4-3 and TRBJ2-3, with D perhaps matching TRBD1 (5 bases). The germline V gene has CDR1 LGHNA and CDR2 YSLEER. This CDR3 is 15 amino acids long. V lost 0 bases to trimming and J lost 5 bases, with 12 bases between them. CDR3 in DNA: TGCGCCAGCAGCCAAGATTCTGGCAGGGAAGATACGCAGTATTTT. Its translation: CASSQDSGREDTQYF.

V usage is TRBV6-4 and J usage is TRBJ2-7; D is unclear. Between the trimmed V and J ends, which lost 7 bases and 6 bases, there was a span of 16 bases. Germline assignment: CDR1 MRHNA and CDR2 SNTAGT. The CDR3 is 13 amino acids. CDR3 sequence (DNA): TGTGCCAGCAAAACCGGGCCGGCTGGCGAGCAGTACTTC. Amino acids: CASKTGPAGEQYF.

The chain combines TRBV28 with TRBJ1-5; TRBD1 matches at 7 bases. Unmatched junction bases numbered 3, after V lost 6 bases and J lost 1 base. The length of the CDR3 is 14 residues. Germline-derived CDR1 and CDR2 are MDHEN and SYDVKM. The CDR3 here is CASSRDSSNQPQHF. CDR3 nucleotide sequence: TGTGCCAGCAGCCGGGACAGCAGCAATCAGCCCCAGCATTTT. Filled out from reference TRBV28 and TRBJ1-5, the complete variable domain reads DVKVTQSSRYLVKRTGEKVFLECVQDMDHENMFWYRQDPGLGLRLIYFSYDVKMKEKGDIPEGYSVSREKKERFSLILESASTNQTSMYLCASSRDSSNQPQHFGDGTRLSIL.